This record concerns one T cell receptor (beta chain) sequence. The sample originates from a study of blood T cell repertoires in COVID-19. Assay used: immunoSEQ multiplex PCR; TCRdb lists only in-frame clones, some missing. The repertoire consists of around 200,000 clones, with approximately 86% occurring once and the leading ten covering more than 3%. This CDR3 contains 15 residues. V shed 0 bases and J shed 3 bases, with 11 bases lying between them. CDR1 SGHNT and CDR2 YYREEE come from the germline V gene (reference sequence). The specimen sequenced was peripheral blood. The TCR comes from a man between 70 and 80 years old with acute or convalescent COVID-19. The chain recombines TRBV5-4 with TRBJ2-3; tentative D call: TRBD1 (6 bases). This CDR3 is CASSLALGGTDTQYF. CDR3 nucleotides: TGTGCCAGCAGCTTGGCTCTAGGGGGAACAGATACGCAGTATTTT.